This T cell receptor (beta chain) was obtained from a study of PD-1 blockade in mismatch repair-deficient tumors. The wider study: Patients had 12 mismatch repair-deficient cancer types, all previously treated and progressing.

The TCR-sequenced patients were three responders to pembrolizumab. Clones were read by immunoSEQ multiplex PCR, and TCRdb kept only the in-frame ones, dropping some. Seen here are fewer than 100,000 clones, 65% to 85% observed once, and the top ten hold 2.6%. Sequenced here: peripheral blood, sampled 12 weeks after starting pembrolizumab. The receptor comes from an adult with mismatch repair-deficient cancer.

In nucleotides, the CDR3 is TGTGCCAGCAGTTACTCGATTCAGAAGCAAGAGACCCAGTACTTC. Translation: CASSYSIQKQETQYF. V is TRBV6-5 and J is TRBJ2-5; unclear D gene. Trimming removed 0 bases at V and 2 bases at J, with 10 bases between. Germline V gives CDR1 MNHEY, CDR2 SVGAGI. This CDR3 is built from 15 residues.